These T cell receptor beta chains were read from a single sample in a study of T cell responses to AZD1222 COVID-19 vaccine. Method: immunoSEQ multiplex PCR; TCRdb's copy keeps in-frame clones and lacks some. The sample includes about 150,000 clones, over 75% seen only once; the top ten take about 1.5%. Sequencing used peripheral blood, obtained on day 0 of AZD1222 vaccination. The receptors derive from an adult in good health. CDR3s include the opening cysteine and the closing phenylalanine or tryptophan. The order of the fields is clone size, J gene, V gene, D gene, CDR3 length, CDR3 DNA, CDR3 protein. A D gene is named only where the DNA matches it firmly. Clone size is given for some rows only: seen once, a few or many times, or a class if the clone is expanded.

>NA|TRBJ1-5|TRBV2|NA|15
TGTGCCAGTTCGTGGGCAGGACAAGACAATCAGCCCCAGCATTTT
CASSWAGQDNQPQHF
>NA|TRBJ2-7|TRBV11-2|NA|14
TGTGCCAGCAGCTTAGGGGGGGGACAGAACGAGCAGTACTTC
CASSLGGGQNEQYF
>NA|TRBJ2-2|TRBV28|NA|17
TGTGCCAGCAGCAGAACTACCCCGGAGGGACGAAACGGGGAGCTGTTTTTT
CASSRTTPEGRNGELFF
>NA|TRBJ1-2|TRBV5-5|TRBD1|15
TGTGCCAGCAGCTTAGGACAGGGTAGTACCTATGGCTACACCTTC
CASSLGQGSTYGYTF
>NA|TRBJ2-3|TRBV7-2|NA|16
TGTGCCAGCAGCTTATTAATAGCGGCCATGAAAGATACGCAGTATTTT
CASSLLIAAMKDTQYF
>NA|TRBJ2-3|TRBV11-3|NA|16
TGTGCCAGCAGCCCGCGCGCCGGGAGTGGGACAGATACGCAGTATTTT
CASSPRAGSGTDTQYF
>NA|TRBJ2-3|TRBV9|NA|15
TGTGCCAGCAGCCCCCATCAGACTAGCACAGATACGCAGTATTTT
CASSPHQTSTDTQYF
>NA|TRBJ1-6|TRBV6-2/TRBV6-3|TRBD1|15
TGTGCCAGCACCCCGGGACAGATAAATAATTCACCCCTCCACTTT
CASTPGQINNSPLHF
>NA|TRBJ2-4|TRBV4-2|TRBD2|18
TGTGCCAGCAGCCAAGGGAGTGTCCCTCTAGCGGGGCAATATAGTCAGTACTTC
CASSQGSVPLAGQYSQYF
>NA|TRBJ1-2|TRBV5-1|NA|15
TGCGCCAGCAGCTTGGAAAGCCCGGTGTGGTATGGCTACACCTTC
CASSLESPVWYGYTF
>NA|TRBJ2-5|TRBV30|NA|13
TGTGCCTGGAGTGTTTCCAGGGAGGAGACCCAGTACTTC
CAWSVSREETQYF
>NA|TRBJ1-3|TRBV5-6|TRBD1|14
TGTGCCAGCAGCTTGGTGGGACAGGCAGACACCATATATTTT
CASSLVGQADTIYF
>NA|TRBJ1-1|TRBV11-3|NA|15
TGTGCCAGCAGCTTGCCCCCCGCCCGGGTCACTGAAGCTTTCTTT
CASSLPPARVTEAFF
>NA|TRBJ2-3|TRBV3-1/TRBV3-2|NA|14
TGTGCCAGCAGCCAAGGACTAGTTGCGGATACGCAGTATTTT
CASSQGLVADTQYF
>NA|TRBJ1-1|TRBV28|NA|15
TGTGCCAGCACCGCCCTATATCTGGGAACCCCTGAAGCTTTCTTT
CASTALYLGTPEAFF
>NA|TRBJ2-3|TRBV4-1|NA|12
TGCGCCAGCAGCCAAGGATCCGATACGCAGTATTTT
CASSQGSDTQYF
>NA|TRBJ2-1|TRBV9|TRBD2|13
TGTGCCAGCAGCGTAGATCGGGAGGGTGAGCAGTTCTTC
CASSVDREGEQFF
>NA|TRBJ2-7|TRBV7-2|TRBD1|14
TGTGCCAGCAGCCCGCGGGACAGGGGTTACGAGCAGTACTTC
CASSPRDRGYEQYF
>NA|TRBJ1-3|TRBV18|NA|15
TGTGCCAGCTCACCTCGGCAGGGATCTGGAAACACCATATATTTT
CASSPRQGSGNTIYF
>once|TRBJ2-7|TRBV7-2|TRBD1|16
TGTGCCAGCAGCTTAGGGTCGGGACAGCCCCCCTACGAGCAGTACTTC
CASSLGSGQPPYEQYF
>NA|TRBJ1-2|TRBV28|NA|13
TGTGCCAGCAGTTTATCGGAATCCCGGGGCTACACCTTC
CASSLSESRGYTF
>NA|TRBJ2-3|TRBV20-1|NA|11
TGCAGTGCTAGGTTCGCGGATACGCAGTATTTT
CSARFADTQYF
>NA|TRBJ1-1|TRBV28|NA|17
TGTGCCAGCAGCCTTCTGGACACAAAAATAGGGGGCACTGAAGCTTTCTTT
CASSLLDTKIGGTEAFF
>NA|TRBJ2-7|TRBV24-1|NA|13
TGTGCCAAAAACCGGGACACACAATACGAGCAGTACTTC
CAKNRDTQYEQYF
>NA|TRBJ2-1|TRBV10-3|TRBD1|15
TGTGCCATCAGGAGGGGACAGGGGGGAGTCAATGAGCAGTTCTTC
CAIRRGQGGVNEQFF
>NA|TRBJ1-1|TRBV10-3|NA|15
TGTGCCATCAGTGACCCGGGACTGAAAAACACTGAAGCTTTCTTT
CAISDPGLKNTEAFF
>NA|TRBJ1-5|TRBV20-1|NA|13
TGCAGTGCTAGTCCCGGGGGCAATCAGCCCCAGCATTTT
CSASPGGNQPQHF
>NA|TRBJ1-2|TRBV6-5|NA|14
TGTGCCAGCAGTTACGTATCCGCTAACTATGGCTACACCTTC
CASSYVSANYGYTF
>NA|TRBJ1-5|TRBV7-2|NA|13
TGTGCCAGCAGCTTAGAGGCCGGGCAGCCCCAGCATTTT
CASSLEAGQPQHF
>NA|TRBJ2-7|TRBV19|TRBD2|17
TGTGCCAGCCAAAGGACTAGCGGGAGGGCCGAAAGATACGAGCAGTACTTC
CASQRTSGRAERYEQYF
>once|TRBJ2-7|TRBV4-2|NA|17
TGTGCCAGCAGCCAAGACTACGGACAGGTCCAGGGGGGCGAGCAGTACTTC
CASSQDYGQVQGGEQYF
>NA|TRBJ1-5|TRBV11-2|TRBD1|15
TGTGCCAGCAGCTTAGACTCGTCAGGGGGGCAGCCCCAGCATTTT
CASSLDSSGGQPQHF
>NA|TRBJ1-2|TRBV6-5|NA|11
TGTGCCAGCAGTTCGGGGTTCGGCTACACCTTC
CASSSGFGYTF
>NA|TRBJ1-1|TRBV7-2|TRBD1|16
TGTGCCAGCAGCTTAATTACAGGGGTAGAGGACACTGAAGCTTTCTTT
CASSLITGVEDTEAFF
>NA|TRBJ2-7|TRBV7-9|NA|12
TGTGCCAGCAGCTCGGACGGATACGAGCAGTACTTC
CASSSDGYEQYF
>NA|TRBJ1-5|TRBV13|NA|15
TGTGCCAGCAGCTTTACCGGGGAGCGCAATCAGCCCCAGCATTTT
CASSFTGERNQPQHF
>NA|TRBJ2-7|TRBV6-2/TRBV6-3|NA|12
TGTGCCAGCAGTAACGGTCCTTACGAGCAGTACTTC
CASSNGPYEQYF
>few|TRBJ2-3|TRBV7-9|TRBD2|18
TGTGCCAGCAGCCCACGGACTAGCGGGAGCTTCCTCACAGATACGCAGTATTTT
CASSPRTSGSFLTDTQYF
>NA|TRBJ1-2|TRBV9|TRBD1|15
TGTGCCAGCAGCGTAAGGCAGGGGGCGCGACGTGGCTACACCTTC
CASSVRQGARRGYTF
>once|TRBJ1-6|TRBV7-2|TRBD1|16
TGTGCCAGCAGCTTATCGACAGGGGGGAGGAATTCACCCCTCCACTTT
CASSLSTGGRNSPLHF
>once|TRBJ2-7|TRBV19|TRBD1|14
TGTGCCAGTAGTGAGACAGGGGGATCCTACGAGCAGTACTTC
CASSETGGSYEQYF
>once|TRBJ2-3|TRBV4-3|TRBD2|14
TGCGCCAGCAGCCAAGACGCAGCGGGAGGTACGCAGTATTTT
CASSQDAAGGTQYF
>NA|TRBJ1-1|TRBV19|NA|13
TGTGCCAGTAGTATACTGCCGAGGACTGAAGCTTTCTTT
CASSILPRTEAFF
>NA|TRBJ2-7|TRBV5-1|TRBD1|16
TGCGCCAGCAGCTTGCGGACAGGGGGCGGGAGGAACGAGCAGTACTTC
CASSLRTGGGRNEQYF
>NA|TRBJ1-6|TRBV6-5|NA|14
TGTGCCAGCAGTTACTCGATGGGAGGTTCACCCCTCCACTTT
CASSYSMGGSPLHF
>NA|TRBJ1-5|TRBV6-2/TRBV6-3|TRBD1|17
TGTGCCAGCAGTTATCCCACTGGGACAGACCTAAATCAGCCCCAGCATTTT
CASSYPTGTDLNQPQHF
>NA|TRBJ2-2|TRBV14|NA|17
TGTGCCAGCAGTCGCCGGCCCGGGACTGCCCTCACCGGGGAGCTGTTTTTT
CASSRRPGTALTGELFF
>NA|TRBJ2-5|TRBV4-3|TRBD2|15
TGCGCCAGCAGCCAAAGTTGGGCTAGCGGGGAGACCCAGTACTTC
CASSQSWASGETQYF
>NA|TRBJ1-2|TRBV3-1/TRBV3-2|NA|14
TGTGCCAGCAGCCAAGATTTTAGGGGATATGGCTACACCTTC
CASSQDFRGYGYTF
>NA|TRBJ1-1|TRBV2|TRBD1|17
TGTGCCAGCAGTGAGGTCAAGCTTGGGACAGGGGCCACTGAAGCTTTCTTT
CASSEVKLGTGATEAFF
>once|TRBJ1-4|TRBV7-8|NA|18
TGTGCCAGCAGCTTAGTTATCCGGACAAAGTCAACTAATGAAAAACTGTTTTTT
CASSLVIRTKSTNEKLFF
>NA|TRBJ2-7|TRBV13|NA|14
TGTGCCAGCAGTAAAGTGGACAGCCCCTACGAGCAGTACTTC
CASSKVDSPYEQYF
>NA|TRBJ1-2|TRBV19|TRBD1|14
TGTGCCAGTAGTATGGAGGGGGCCTACTATGGCTACACCTTC
CASSMEGAYYGYTF
>NA|TRBJ2-7|TRBV13|NA|14
TGTGCCAGCACCCATCCAGGGATTTCCTACGAGCAGTACTTC
CASTHPGISYEQYF
>NA|TRBJ1-2|TRBV7-2|NA|14
TGTGCCAGCAGCCTCCTGGGGCCGAGGTATGGCTACACCTTC
CASSLLGPRYGYTF
>once|TRBJ1-1|TRBV9|NA|13
TGTGCCAGCAGCCACCGGAGGAACACTGAAGCTTTCTTT
CASSHRRNTEAFF